The TCR beta chain under discussion was sequenced for a study of T cell responses to AZD1222 COVID-19 vaccine. Study-wide results and limits: Donors skewed white British and female; clonal diversity was possibly underestimated. Unmutated variant regions are reportedly targeted by nearly half of spike-specific TCRs.

The V end lost 0 bases, the J end lost 7 bases, and 12 bases lay between the germline ends. The CDR3 totals 14 residues. Germline V gene lookup returns CDR1 LNHDA and CDR2 SQIVND (reference sequence). In the case of this clone: Antigen: not known.

Sequencing was performed with immunoSEQ multiplex PCR; in TCRdb, only in-frame clones are kept and a portion is missing. The sample lists 65,000 to 80,000 clones; under 90% were seen once. This material consisted of peripheral blood, taken 28 days after the second AZD1222 dose. The gene calls are TRBV19 and TRBJ1-2; D gene ambiguous. The TCR comes from an adult who received the AZD1222 COVID-19 vaccine. CDR3 sequence reads: CASSIDLRGLGYTF. CDR3 DNA sequence: TGTGCCAGTAGTATAGATCTTCGAGGGCTTGGCTACACCTTC.